This TCR beta chain was recovered during a study of Graves' ophthalmopathy and Graves' hyperthyroidism. Amplification from RNA transcripts yielded the TCR beta CDR3 regions. In the first round, RT-PCR was carried out with HTBI primers, and a multiplex PCR formed the second round. TCRdb reprocessed the multiplex PCR reads via MiXCR and lists one record per CDR3 protein. The repertoire holds 680,000 or so distinct CDR3 sequences, 22% seen once, with roughly 6.9% in the top ten. A note on this clonotype: The antigen remains undetermined.

Study-level results: The blood repertoire also included most expanded thyroid clonotypes above 0.001 frequency.

The sequence was obtained from a woman between 18 and 30 years old with stable Graves' hyperthyroidism. Some clones in this sample may be carry-over from other donors' samples. Material for sequencing was peripheral blood.

CDR3 coding DNA: TGTGCCAGCAGTTACCCGCCGGGACGGTCTAACTATGGCTACACCTTC. It specifies CASSYPPGRSNYGYTF. The chain carries TRBV6-2 or TRBV6-3 and TRBJ1-2, with D perhaps TRBD1 (5 bases). Germline V lookup: CDR1 MNHEY, CDR2 SVGEGT. The V and J ends lost 2 bases and 0 bases respectively, with 13 bases between them. CDR3 size: 16 residues.